One and the same sample provided the 25 T cell receptor beta chains below, sequenced in a study of T cells in women clearing cervical HPV infection. The assay was immunoSEQ multiplex PCR, and TCRdb's table has in-frame clones only and misses some. The specimen's table records more than 30,000 clones. Sequenced sample: blood buffy coat. The receptors were gathered from a woman aged 18 to 75 with a cervical HPV16 infection that either progressed to CIN3+ or cleared (not recorded which).

Concerning this clone itself: The read ends 3 residues before the CDR3 terminus; that terminus is restored from the germline J gene. The rearrangement uses TRBV11-3 and TRBJ2-5, with TRBD2 as a possible D gene (6 bases). Germline V CDR1 and CDR2: SGHNT, YENEEA. V lost 0 bases, J lost 4 bases, and 9 bases lay in between. There are 14 residues in the CDR3. CDR3 bases read: TGTGCCAGCAGCTTAGAGGGGGGAGGAGAGACC. It encodes CASSLEGGGET. The full CDR3 protein is CASSLEGGGETQYF.

As concerns this clone: The read ends 3 residues shy of where the CDR3 ends; the end is completed using the germline J gene. This chain connects TRBV6-1 to TRBJ2-3; TRBD1 matches 8 bases. The CDR3 loop spans 16 amino acids. CDR1 MNHNS and CDR2 SASEGT come from the germline V gene. J was trimmed by 1 base and V by 4 bases; bases with no gene match: 7. The CDR3 reads CASSVTGGTGTDTQYF. The DNA read from the CDR3 is TGTGCCAGCAGTGTTACAGGGGGGACAGGCACAGATACG.

Worth noting for this clone: The CDR3 end lies 3 residues beyond the end of the read and is filled in from the germline J gene. This chain links TRBV5-1 with TRBJ2-5; 9 nucleotides line up with TRBD1. J was trimmed by 3 bases and V by 0 bases; bases with no gene match: 6. Per the germline V gene, CDR1 is SGHRS and CDR2 is YFSETQ. The CDR3 covers 16 residues. The CDR3 bases that were read are TGCGCCAGCAGCTTGGGTGGGACAGGGTGGAAAGAGACC. It specifies CASSLGGTGWKET. Given in full, the CDR3 is CASSLGGTGWKETQYF.

Comment on this clone: The observed sequence ends 3 residues before the CDR3 terminus, with the missing tail filled in from the germline J gene. V gene TRBV5-4 combines with J gene TRBJ2-5; D remains unclear. The ends were cut back, 7 bases at V and 5 bases at J, with 6 bases in the middle. The germline gives CDR1 SGHNT, CDR2 YYREEE (reference sequence). The CDR3 covers 10 residues. CDR3 loop: CASRRETQYF. The part of the CDR3 DNA that was read is TGTGCCAGCCGGCGGGAGACC.

With regard to this clone: The read ends 3 residues before the CDR3 terminus; that terminus is restored from the germline J gene. V is TRBV11-2 and J is TRBJ2-7; 8 nucleotides line up with TRBD1. CDR1 SGHAT and CDR2 FQNNGV come from the germline V gene. With 1 base clipped from V and 6 bases from J, the junction kept 8 bases outside the gene matches. CDR3 length: 15 amino acids. The CDR3 reads CASSLVAGGESEQYF. Partial CDR3 DNA: TGTGCCAGCAGCTTAGTTGCAGGGGGCGAATCCGAG.

As regards this clone: The CDR3 end falls 3 residues outside the read, so it is completed with the germline J gene. V and J are TRBV2 and TRBJ1-6; D might be TRBD1 (6 bases). The germline V gene encodes CDR1 SNHLY and CDR2 FYNNEI. The CDR3 is 14 residues long. V was cut by 3 bases and J by 7 bases, with 10 bases left in between. CDR3 protein: CASSEGAPNSPLHF. CDR3 bases read: TGTGCCAGCAGTGAGGGGGCGCCGAATTCACCC.

On this clone: The read terminates 3 residues ahead of where the CDR3 ends, so the germline J gene completes it. V is TRBV2 and J is TRBJ2-3; TRBD2 aligns across 9 bases. The CDR3 runs 14 residues. CDR1 and CDR2 (germline): SNHLY, FYNNEI. CDR3 protein: CASSPSGLATSQYF. The DNA read from the CDR3 is TGTGCCAGCAGCCCCTCGGGACTAGCCACGTCG. Full variable domain (outside the CDR3, taken from reference TRBV2 and TRBJ2-3): EPEVTQTPSHQVTQMGQEVILRCVPISNHLYFYWYRQILGQKVEFLVSFYNNEISEKSEIFDDQFSVERPDGSNFTLKIRSTKLEDSAMYFCASSPSGLATSQYFGPGTRLTVL.

Details on this clone: The CDR3 end is not reached by the read, which stops 3 residues before it; the germline J gene fills it in. This chain uses TRBV30 with TRBJ1-2; a possible D gene is TRBD1 (5 bases). Germline V gene sequence: CDR1 GTSNPN, CDR2 SVGIG (reference sequence). This CDR3 region has 14 residues. The DNA read from the CDR3 is TGTGCCTGGAGTCCGGGACTAGCGGGAAGCGAC. It specifies CAWSPGLAGSD. The full CDR3 reads CAWSPGLAGSDYTF.

A note on this clone: Read coverage stops 3 residues before the CDR3 terminus; the germline J gene supplies the remainder. The J gene is TRBJ2-3, the V gene TRBV7-3, with TRBD2 identical over 7 bases. Germline V gene sequence: CDR1 SGHTA, CDR2 FQGTGA. The CDR3 contains 15 residues. The junction had 4 bases not matched to a gene; V was cut back by 3 bases and J by 1 base. CDR3 sequence reads: CASSFGGDRTDTQYF. The covered CDR3 bases are TGTGCCAGCAGCTTTGGGGGGGACCGCACAGATACG.

Concerning this clone itself: Read sequence stops 3 residues before the CDR3 end, and the germline J gene provides the missing end. This chain uses TRBV28 with TRBJ2-3, with TRBD2 as a possible D gene (5 bases). Germline lookup yields CDR1 MDHEN and CDR2 SYDVKM. This CDR3 is 14 amino acids long. Trimming shortened V by 7 bases and J by 4 bases, and 15 bases separated the two germline ends. Partial CDR3 DNA: TGTGCCAGCAATTTTCGAGGGTTTTCAGATACG. This codes for CASNFRGFSDT. The complete CDR3 protein is CASNFRGFSDTQYF.

Remarks on this clone: The read ends 3 residues shy of where the CDR3 ends; the end is completed using the germline J gene. J is TRBJ2-5 and V is TRBV19; TRBD1 is a possible D gene (5 bases). Germline V CDR1 and CDR2: LNHDA, SQIVND (reference sequence). V lost 6 bases and J 2 bases, leaving 10 bases between the germline ends. The length of the CDR3 is 13 residues. The CDR3 loop is CASSSGRQETQYF. The CDR3 DNA, read in part, is TGTGCCAGTAGCTCAGGGCGGCAAGAGACC.

Regarding this clone: The read falls 3 residues short of the CDR3 end, and the missing part is taken from the germline J gene. The chain is built from TRBV19 and TRBJ1-5; no reliable D call. Per germline, CDR1 LNHDA and CDR2 SQIVND (reference sequence). Trimming shortened V by 5 bases and J by 5 bases, and 16 bases separated the two germline ends. The CDR3 extends over 15 amino acids. The DNA read from the CDR3 is TGTGCCAGTAGTGAGTCTCATTCGAGGGATCAGCCC. This encodes CASSESHSRDQP. The entire CDR3 protein is CASSESHSRDQPQHF. Based on the CDR3 plus reference TRBV19 and TRBJ1-5, the full variable domain is DGGITQSPKYLFRKEGQNVTLSCEQNLNHDAMYWYRQDPGQGLRLIYYSQIVNDFQKGDIAEGYSVSREKKESFPLTVTSAQKNPTAFYLCASSESHSRDQPQHFGDGTRLSIL.

For this clone: The read ends 3 residues shy of where the CDR3 ends; the end is completed using the germline J gene. This rearrangement joins TRBV6-1 to TRBJ2-4; D call uncertain. The CDR3 consists of 14 residues. The V and J ends lost 2 bases and 6 bases respectively, with 11 bases between them. Germline CDR1 MNHNS, CDR2 SASEGT. The chain's CDR3 is CASSEQPMANIQYF. Incomplete CDR3 DNA: TGTGCCAGCAGTGAACAACCCATGGCAAACATT.

Comments on this clone: The read terminates 3 residues ahead of where the CDR3 ends, so the germline J gene completes it. The chain combines TRBV19 with TRBJ1-3; 9 nucleotides match TRBD1. Germline values: CDR1 LNHDA, CDR2 SQIVND (reference sequence). The length of the CDR3 is 16 residues. CDR3 DNA (partial): TGTGCCAGTACGTCACCCGGGACAGGGTTGTTCCGGGAG. Amino acid sequence: CASTSPGTGLFRE. The entire CDR3 protein is CASTSPGTGLFREIYF.

A note on this clone: The read terminates 3 residues before the CDR3 end, so the remaining end is supplied by the germline J gene. V and J are TRBV7-8 and TRBJ1-3; D is unresolved. The CDR3 contains 13 residues. In germline, CDR1 is SGHVS, CDR2 FQNEAQ. V was shortened by 2 bases and J by 2 bases, with 4 bases between the two germline ends. CDR3 amino acids: CASSLRAGNTIYF. The part of the CDR3 DNA that was read is TGTGCCAGCAGCTTACGGGCTGGAAACACC. Drawing the rest from reference TRBV7-8 and TRBJ1-3, the complete variable domain is GAGVSQSPRYKVAKRGQDVALRCDPISGHVSLFWYQQALGQGPEFLTYFQNEAQLDKSGLPSDRFFAERPEGSVSTLKIQRTQQEDSAVYLCASSLRAGNTIYFGEGSWLTVV.

Points on this clone: The CDR3 end lies 3 residues beyond the end of the read and is filled in from the germline J gene. The rearrangement joins TRBV29-1 to TRBJ2-2; TRBD2 might be the D (5 bases). From germline, CDR1 is SQVTM and CDR2 ANQGSEA. The CDR3 is made up of 11 amino acids. The V and J ends lost 7 bases and 6 bases respectively, with 9 bases between them. The CDR3 loop is CSALDSGELFF. CDR3 DNA (partial): TGCAGCGCACTAGATTCCGGGGAG.

Notes on this clone: The CDR3 end is not reached by the read, which stops 3 residues before it; the germline J gene fills it in. V gene TRBV20-1 combines with J gene TRBJ1-1, with no clear D. There are 16 residues in the CDR3. CDR1 and CDR2 from the germline V gene are DFQATT and SNEGSKA (reference sequence). The ends were cut back, 1 base at V and 1 base at J, with 16 bases in the middle. The CDR3 bases that were read are TGCAGTGCTAGAGCCTCCCAGTTGGCCCCGAACACTGAA. Protein sequence: CSARASQLAPNTE. The full CDR3 reads CSARASQLAPNTEAFF.

As concerns this clone: Coverage ceases 3 residues before the CDR3 finishes, and the germline J gene fills in the end. The chain joins TRBV28 to TRBJ2-1; D perhaps matches TRBD2 (5 bases). CDR1 and CDR2 from the germline V gene are MDHEN and SYDVKM. V lost 2 bases, J lost 1 base, and 6 bases lay in between. The CDR3 spans 14 residues. CDR3 DNA (partial): TGTGCCAGCAGTTTACGGGGTTCCTACAATGAG. This encodes CASSLRGSYNE. The whole CDR3 reads CASSLRGSYNEQFF. Full variable domain (remainder filled in from reference TRBV28 and TRBJ2-1): DVKVTQSSRYLVKRTGEKVFLECVQDMDHENMFWYRQDPGLGLRLIYFSYDVKMKEKGDIPEGYSVSREKKERFSLILESASTNQTSMYLCASSLRGSYNEQFFGPGTRLTVL.

To note about this clone: The CDR3 goes on 3 residues after the read ends, and that part is filled in from the germline J gene. J is TRBJ2-4 and V is TRBV9; D is uncertain. CDR3 length: 13 residues. Deletions cut 3 bases from V and 8 bases from J, with 12 bases between. The germline V gene encodes CDR1 SGDLS and CDR2 YYNGEE. The CDR3 bases that were read are TGTGCCAGCAGCGGCAGATCTCGGGACATT. This sequence encodes CASSGRSRDI. The entire CDR3 protein reads CASSGRSRDIQYF.

With respect to this clone: Read sequence stops 3 residues before the CDR3 end, and the germline J gene provides the missing end. The chain links TRBV7-2 to TRBJ2-1; 9 nucleotides line up with TRBD2. CDR1 is SGHTA and CDR2 is FQGNSA in the germline V gene. The trim removed 0 bases at V and 7 bases at J, leaving 7 bases unmatched. CDR3 length: 16 residues. This CDR3 reads CASSLALEAGGNEQFF. The sequenced CDR3 bases are TGTGCCAGCAGCTTAGCGCTCGAAGCGGGAGGTAATGAG.

Comment on this clone: The CDR3 end lies 3 residues beyond the end of the read and is filled in from the germline J gene. The chain uses TRBV5-6 and TRBJ1-2; a weak D match, TRBD1 (5 bases). The CDR3 length is 14 residues. Germline V CDR1 and CDR2: SGHDT, YYEEEE. The covered CDR3 bases are TGTGCCAGCAGCCCATCGGGGACTCTTAGGGGC. Its protein product is CASSPSGTLRG. The CDR3 reads in full as CASSPSGTLRGYTF.

As to this clone: From the germline J gene comes the end of the CDR3, since the read stops 3 residues before it. The chain is built from TRBV7-9 and TRBJ2-7; 10 bases are shared with TRBD2. The CDR3 contains 15 residues. From germline, CDR1 is SEHNR and CDR2 FQNEAQ (reference sequence). Germline trimming cut 5 bases from V and 3 bases from J; bases unmatched to any gene: 7. This CDR3 reads CASSARTSGYYEQYF. CDR3 DNA (partial): TGTGCCAGCAGCGCGCGGACTAGCGGATACTACGAG. Drawing the rest from reference TRBV7-9 and TRBJ2-7, the complete variable domain is DTGVSQNPRHKITKRGQNVTFRCDPISEHNRLYWYRQTLGQGPEFLTYFQNEAQLEKSRLLSDRFSAERPKGSFSTLEIQRTEQGDSAMYLCASSARTSGYYEQYFGPGTRLTVT.

The CDR3 bases that were read are TGTGCCAGCAGTTACCGCTCCTATATTCGCGAG. It translates to CASSYRSYIRE. Given in full, the CDR3 is CASSYRSYIREQYF. V and J are TRBV6-2 or TRBV6-3 and TRBJ2-7; no reliable D call. The CDR3 goes on 3 residues after the read ends, and that part is filled in from the germline J gene. The V gene's germline CDR1 is MNHEY and CDR2 SVGEGT. The V gene lost 2 bases and the J gene lost 6 bases, with 14 bases spanning the gap. The length of the CDR3 is 14 residues.

Concerning this clone: The CDR3 end falls 3 residues outside the read, so it is completed with the germline J gene. V and J are TRBV7-2 and TRBJ1-2; weak D call: TRBD1 (6 bases). V was pared by 4 bases and J by 4 bases, with 10 bases between. The length of the CDR3 is 13 residues. Germline values: CDR1 SGHTA, CDR2 FQGNSA. The covered CDR3 bases are TGTGCCAGCAGCTGGAGGGGGAGCTATGGC. Translated, it gives CASSWRGSYG. The entire CDR3 is CASSWRGSYGYTF. Supplemented by reference TRBV7-2 and TRBJ1-2, the full variable domain reads GAGVSQSPSNKVTEKGKDVELRCDPISGHTALYWYRQSLGQGLEFLIYFQGNSAPDKSGLPSDRFSAERTGGSVSTLTIQRTQQEDSAVYLCASSWRGSYGYTFGSGTRLTVV.

As concerns this clone: The sequence runs out 3 residues before the end of the CDR3; the remainder is reconstructed from the germline J gene. The same CDR3 also results from other DNA sequences found in this sample. The chain is built from TRBV7-2 and TRBJ2-7, with a possible D match to TRBD2 (5 bases). This CDR3 comprises 17 residues. Germline lookup yields CDR1 SGHTA and CDR2 FQGNSA. The V end lost 0 bases, the J end lost 0 bases, and 15 bases lay between the germline ends. CDR3 amino acids: CASSLAYRLANSYEQYF. Incomplete CDR3 DNA: TGTGCCAGCAGCTTAGCCTACCGTCTAGCTAACTCCTACGAG.